What follows describes a single T cell receptor beta chain. The sample originates from a study of identical twins. TCRdb analysed the 5' RACE reads with MiXCR anew, one entry per CDR3 protein. The table includes 250,000 or so distinct CDR3 sequences, 7.5% detected once. This CDR3 is built from 15 residues. Trimming removed 3 bases at V and 2 bases at J, with 11 bases between. In germline, CDR1 is SNHLY, CDR2 FYNNEI. The sample was also reused in another study, on yellow fever vaccine responses in identical twins.

The genes are TRBV2 and TRBJ2-1, with D uncertain. This receptor was obtained from a woman aged 18-30 years in good health. Sequencing input: CD8+ T cells sorted from blood. CDR3 sequence reads: CASSEGSLPYNEQFF. The DNA for the CDR3 is TGTGCCAGCAGTGAGGGCTCTCTACCCTACAATGAGCAGTTCTTC.